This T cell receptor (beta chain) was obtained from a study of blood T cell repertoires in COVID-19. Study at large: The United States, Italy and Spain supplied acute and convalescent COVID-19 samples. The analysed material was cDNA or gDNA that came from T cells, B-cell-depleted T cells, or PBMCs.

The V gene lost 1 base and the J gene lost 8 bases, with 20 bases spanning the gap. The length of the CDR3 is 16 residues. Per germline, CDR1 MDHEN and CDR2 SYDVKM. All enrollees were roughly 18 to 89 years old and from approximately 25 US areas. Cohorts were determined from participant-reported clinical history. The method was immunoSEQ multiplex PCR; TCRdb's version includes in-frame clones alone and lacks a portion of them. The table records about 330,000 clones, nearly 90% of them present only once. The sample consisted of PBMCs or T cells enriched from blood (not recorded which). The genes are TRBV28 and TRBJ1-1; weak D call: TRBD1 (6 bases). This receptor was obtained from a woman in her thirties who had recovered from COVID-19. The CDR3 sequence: CASSLSRRGRSMEAFF. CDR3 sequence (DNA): TGTGCCAGCAGTTTATCACGCAGGGGCAGGTCGATGGAAGCTTTCTTT. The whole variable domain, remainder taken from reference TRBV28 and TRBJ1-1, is DVKVTQSSRYLVKRTGEKVFLECVQDMDHENMFWYRQDPGLGLRLIYFSYDVKMKEKGDIPEGYSVSREKKERFSLILESASTNQTSMYLCASSLSRRGRSMEAFFGQGTRLTVV.